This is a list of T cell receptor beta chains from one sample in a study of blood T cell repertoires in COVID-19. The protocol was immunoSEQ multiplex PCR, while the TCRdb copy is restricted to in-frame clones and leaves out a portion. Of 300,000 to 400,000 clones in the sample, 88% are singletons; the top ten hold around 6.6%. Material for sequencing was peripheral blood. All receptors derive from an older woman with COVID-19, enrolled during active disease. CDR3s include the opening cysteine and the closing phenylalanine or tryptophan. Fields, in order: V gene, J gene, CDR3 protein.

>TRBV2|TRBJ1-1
CASSFAGGNTEAFF
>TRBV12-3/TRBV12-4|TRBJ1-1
CASSQTGRAFF
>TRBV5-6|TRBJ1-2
CASSLGQGVVGYTF
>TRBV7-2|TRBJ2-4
CASSLALWTGRAKNIQYF
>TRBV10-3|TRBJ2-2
CAITGQGAYNGGELFF
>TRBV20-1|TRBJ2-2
CSASPLRQGGGELFF
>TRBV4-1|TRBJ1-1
CASSHSTEAFF
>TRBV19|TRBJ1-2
CATSTGDYGYTF
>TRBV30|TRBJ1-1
CAWTPGQGGTEAFF
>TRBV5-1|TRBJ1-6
CASSLGPATGISSPLHF
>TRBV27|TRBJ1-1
CASSLVRDLNTEAFF
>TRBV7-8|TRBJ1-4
CASSSQGGTNEKLFF
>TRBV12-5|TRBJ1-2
CASGPTLGDLSYGYTF
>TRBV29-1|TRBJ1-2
CSTPGQGGYTF
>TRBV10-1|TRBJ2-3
CASSAHTAGDTDTQYF
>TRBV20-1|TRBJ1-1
CSAWDRYEAFF
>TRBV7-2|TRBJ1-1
CASRANTEAFF
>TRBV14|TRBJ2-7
CASSWGTLSYEQYF
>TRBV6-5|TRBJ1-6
CASTAVEWDNSPLHF
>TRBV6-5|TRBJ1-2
CASSAGIGYTF
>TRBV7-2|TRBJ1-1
CASSLGTRGWNTEAFF
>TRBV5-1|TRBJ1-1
CASSFPEQGALTEAFF
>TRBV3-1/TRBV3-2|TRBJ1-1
CASSRTGSDTEAFF
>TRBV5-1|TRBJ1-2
CASSSWTGGSDGYTF
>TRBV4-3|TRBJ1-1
CASSQDRMNTEAFF
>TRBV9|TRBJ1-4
CASSITGVGEKLFF
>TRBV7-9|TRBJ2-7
CASTLEGVYEQYF
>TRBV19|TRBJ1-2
CASRWTGAQGYTF
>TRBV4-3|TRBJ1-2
CASSQETGGRNGYTF
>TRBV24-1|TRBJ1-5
CATSDLGQPNQPQHF
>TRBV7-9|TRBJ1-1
CASSWLQGYAEAFF
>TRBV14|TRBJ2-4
CASSQVEGAERNIQYF
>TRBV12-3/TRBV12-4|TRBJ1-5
CASSFVLNQPQHF
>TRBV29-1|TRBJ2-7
CSVEDRGPGGQYF
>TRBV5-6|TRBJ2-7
CASSRGQGAREQYF
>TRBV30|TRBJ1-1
CAFRGLTEAFF
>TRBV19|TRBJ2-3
CASSIGGGADTQYF
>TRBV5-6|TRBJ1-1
CASSSPGQAHTEAFF
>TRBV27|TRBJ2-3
CASSPRQGITDTQYF
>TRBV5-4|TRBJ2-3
CASSLIGGGADTQYF
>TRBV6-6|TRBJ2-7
CASSYSTGQNYEQYF
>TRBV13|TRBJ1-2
CASSNSDRGRYGYTF
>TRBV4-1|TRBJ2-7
CASSQDLGQPPYEQYF
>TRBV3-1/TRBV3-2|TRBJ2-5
CASSHEPIGLAGDRETQYF
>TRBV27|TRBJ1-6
CASSFRQLSSYNSPLHF
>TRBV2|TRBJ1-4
CASGGTGMGNEKLFF
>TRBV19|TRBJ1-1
CASSMDLGREEVF
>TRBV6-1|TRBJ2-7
CASSETGEGSYEQYF
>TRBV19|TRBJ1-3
CASRRDGSSGNTIYF
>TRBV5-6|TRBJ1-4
CASSLVSAGEKLFF
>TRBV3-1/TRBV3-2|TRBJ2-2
CASSRRGGGATGELFF
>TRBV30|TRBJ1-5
CAWSGQGNQPQHF
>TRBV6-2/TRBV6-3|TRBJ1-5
CASSYTQGDQPQHF